Shown below are 9 T cell receptor beta chains from a single sample sequenced in a study of blood T cell repertoires in COVID-19. Assay: immunoSEQ multiplex PCR; the TCRdb copy retains only in-frame clones and omits some. The sample has 70,000 or so clones; around 86% are singletons. The sequencing input was peripheral blood. The receptors shown here come from a woman aged 55-70 years with acute or convalescent COVID-19.

The chain carries TRBV2 and TRBJ2-7; tentatively, D is TRBD1 (6 bases). CDR1 and CDR2 (germline): SNHLY, FYNNEI. V gave up 2 bases and J gave up 2 bases, with 10 bases separating them. CDR3 length equals 14 residues. The CDR3 DNA follows: TGTGCCAGCAGTGAAACAGGGCCCCCCTACGAGCAGTACTTC. It encodes CASSETGPPYEQYF.

The V gene is TRBV4-1, the J gene TRBJ2-3; maybe TRBD2 (6 bases). The germline V gene has CDR1 MGHRA and CDR2 YSYEKL. Trimming took 1 base from V and 0 from J, leaving 11 bases between them. The CDR3 sequence is 16 residues long. The CDR3 spells CASSQGGGLSTDTQYF. The CDR3 nucleotides are TGCGCCAGCAGCCAAGGTGGCGGACTAAGCACAGATACGCAGTATTTT.

This chain uses TRBV4-1 with TRBJ2-5; 8 nucleotides match TRBD2. The V gene's germline CDR1 is MGHRA and CDR2 YSYEKL. The CDR3 extends over 13 amino acids. V lost 5 bases and J lost 5; bases outside the gene matches: 4. CDR3 protein: CASSGLAAETQYF. In DNA, the CDR3 is TGCGCCAGCAGCGGACTAGCCGCGGAGACCCAGTACTTC.

CDR3 residues: CASSLVAGGHEQYF. In DNA, the CDR3 is TGTGCCAGCAGCTTGGTGGCAGGGGGCCACGAGCAGTACTTC. The V and J genes are TRBV5-6 and TRBJ2-7; TRBD1 aligns across 8 bases. This CDR3 comprises 14 residues. V lost 0 bases and J lost 5; bases outside the gene matches: 4. CDR1 SGHDT and CDR2 YYEEEE come from the germline V gene.

The CDR3 DNA reads TGTGCCAGCAGCTTTACTAGCGGGGCGAACACCGGGGAGCTGTTTTTT. Translating gives CASSFTSGANTGELFF. This chain uses TRBV5-6 with TRBJ2-2; TRBD2 matches 10 bases. After removal of 2 bases from V and 0 bases from J, the junction contained 1 base not matched to a gene. The germline V gene has CDR1 SGHDT and CDR2 YYEEEE. This CDR3 has 16 residues.

The rearrangement joins TRBV9 to TRBJ2-1; 8 positions agree with TRBD2. CDR1 and CDR2 from the germline V gene are SGDLS and YYNGEE. V shed 2 bases and J 4 bases; nucleotides not matched to a gene: 14. This CDR3 has 18 residues. CDR3 nucleotides: TGTGCCAGCAGCGTTGCCCCGGGCGGGAGCGGGGGATACAATGAGCAGTTCTTC. The encoded protein is CASSVAPGGSGGYNEQFF.

V gene TRBV6-5 combines with J gene TRBJ1-4, with 11 bases matching TRBD1. Germline CDR1 MNHEY, CDR2 SVGAGI. V dropped 7 bases and J dropped 7; count of bases not matched to a gene: 5. This CDR3 is 14 amino acids long. The CDR3 DNA follows: TGTGCCAGCACCCCGGGACAGGGGGTTGAAAAACTGTTTTTT. It translates to CASTPGQGVEKLFF.

The chain couples TRBV4-1 to TRBJ2-3, with no clear D. The CDR3 has 15 residues. Deletions cut 2 bases from V and 0 bases from J, with 9 bases between. CDR1 MGHRA and CDR2 YSYEKL come from the germline V gene. CDR3 DNA sequence: TGCGCCAGCAGCCAATCCGTGTCTAGCACAGATACGCAGTATTTT. This sequence encodes CASSQSVSSTDTQYF.

V and J are TRBV13 and TRBJ2-5; D is possibly TRBD2 (5 bases). The V gene's germline CDR1 is PRHDT and CDR2 FYEKMQ (reference sequence). The CDR3 loop spans 14 amino acids. V gave up 0 bases and J gave up 5 bases, with 10 bases separating them. The CDR3 is CASSLGEGWETQYF. CDR3 coding DNA: TGTGCCAGCAGCTTAGGTGAGGGTTGGGAGACCCAGTACTTC. Together with reference TRBV13 and TRBJ2-5, the CDR3 gives the full variable domain: AAGVIQSPRHLIKEKRETATLKCYPIPRHDTVYWYQQGPGQDPQFLISFYEKMQSDKGSIPDRFSAQQFSDYHSELNMSSLELGDSALYFCASSLGEGWETQYFGPGTRLLVL.